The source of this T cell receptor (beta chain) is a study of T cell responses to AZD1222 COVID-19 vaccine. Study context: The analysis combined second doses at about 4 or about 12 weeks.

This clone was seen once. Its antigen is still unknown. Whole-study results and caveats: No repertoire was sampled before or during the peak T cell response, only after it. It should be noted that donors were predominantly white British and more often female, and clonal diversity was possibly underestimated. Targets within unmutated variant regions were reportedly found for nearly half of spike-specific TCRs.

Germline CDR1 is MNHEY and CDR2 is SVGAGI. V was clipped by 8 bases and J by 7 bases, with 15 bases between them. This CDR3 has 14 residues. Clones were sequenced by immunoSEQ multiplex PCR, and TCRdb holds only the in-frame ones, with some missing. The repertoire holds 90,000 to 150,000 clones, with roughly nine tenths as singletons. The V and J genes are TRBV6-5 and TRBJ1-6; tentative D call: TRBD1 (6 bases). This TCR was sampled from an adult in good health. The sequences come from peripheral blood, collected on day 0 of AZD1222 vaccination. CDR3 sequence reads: CASGGGVGNSPLHF. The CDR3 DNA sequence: TGTGCCAGCGGGGGCGGGGTTGGGAATTCACCCCTCCACTTT.